The 21 T cell receptor beta chains given below trace back to one sample, sequenced in a study of control samples from healthy donors and cancer patients. The table came from immunoSEQ multiplex PCR; TCRdb's copy has only in-frame clones and leaves some out. The data show 150,000 or so clones, over 85% seen once. The sequencing sample was made of blood. The receptors come from a middle-aged man in good health.

The chain employs TRBV28 and TRBJ1-5; D is ambiguous. The CDR3 covers 15 residues. Germline CDR1 reads MDHEN; CDR2 reads SYDVKM. V was clipped by 6 bases and J by 2 bases, with 14 bases between them. The CDR3 DNA reads TGTGCCAGCAGCCATAGGTGGGTTCGCAATCAGCCCCAGCATTTT. Amino acid sequence: CASSHRWVRNQPQHF.

The rearrangement links TRBV28 to TRBJ2-7; the match to TRBD2 covers 7 bases. Unmatched junction bases numbered 12, after V lost 6 bases and J lost 4 bases. Looked up from germline, CDR1 is MDHEN and CDR2 is SYDVKM. The CDR3 is 15 amino acids. CDR3 bases: TGTGCCAGCAGGGTCCTGGGCGGCGGGAGTTACGAGCAGTACTTC. Amino acid sequence: CASRVLGGGSYEQYF. Full variable domain (remainder filled in from reference TRBV28 and TRBJ2-7): DVKVTQSSRYLVKRTGEKVFLECVQDMDHENMFWYRQDPGLGLRLIYFSYDVKMKEKGDIPEGYSVSREKKERFSLILESASTNQTSMYLCASRVLGGGSYEQYFGPGTRLTVT.

This rearrangement joins TRBV24-1 to TRBJ2-2, with 8 nucleotides matching TRBD1. Germline values: CDR1 KGHDR, CDR2 SFDVKD. The CDR3 totals 16 residues. J gave up 0 bases and V 2 bases, and 1 base lay outside the gene matches. The chain's CDR3 is CATSDWDRSNTGELFF. The CDR3, as DNA: TGTGCCACCAGTGATTGGGACAGGTCGAACACCGGGGAGCTGTTTTTT.

This chain links TRBV4-1 with TRBJ2-7; no reliable D call. The germline V gene has CDR1 MGHRA and CDR2 YSYEKL. V lost 1 base and J lost 9, with 10 bases in between. This CDR3 contains 12 residues. CDR3 region: CASSQADTGQYF. The CDR3 DNA is TGCGCCAGCAGCCAAGCCGATACCGGGCAGTACTTC.

This chain uses TRBV6-6 with TRBJ2-2, with 8 bases lining up with TRBD2. Unmatched junction bases numbered 12, after V lost 7 bases and J lost 5 bases. Germline V CDR1 and CDR2: MNHNY, SVGAGI (reference sequence). CDR3 length: 16 amino acids. The CDR3 DNA is TGTGCCAGCACCTTACGGAGCGGGAGAGGAACCGGGGAGCTGTTTTTT. This codes for CASTLRSGRGTGELFF.

The rearrangement links TRBV2 to TRBJ2-3; no reliable D call. Trimming took 0 bases from V and 0 from J, leaving 7 bases between them. Germline CDR1 is SNHLY and CDR2 is FYNNEI. This CDR3 comprises 15 residues. This CDR3 is CASSEARLSTDTQYF. CDR3 coding DNA: TGTGCCAGCAGTGAAGCGCGGCTTAGCACAGATACGCAGTATTTT.

The chain joins TRBV19 to TRBJ1-1, with D tentatively TRBD1 (5 bases). The V end was cut by 4 bases, the J end by 10 bases, with 22 bases between. This CDR3 has 15 amino acids. CDR1 and CDR2 from the germline V gene are LNHDA and SQIVND (reference sequence). This CDR3 is CASSRDRDPLPGAFF. The CDR3 bases are TGTGCCAGTAGTAGAGACCGGGACCCCCTCCCGGGAGCTTTCTTT. Combining the CDR3 with reference TRBV19 and TRBJ1-1 gives the whole variable domain DGGITQSPKYLFRKEGQNVTLSCEQNLNHDAMYWYRQDPGQGLRLIYYSQIVNDFQKGDIAEGYSVSREKKESFPLTVTSAQKNPTAFYLCASSRDRDPLPGAFFGQGTRLTVV.

The sample holds a few counts of this clone. This sequence joins TRBV4-2 and TRBJ2-2; D perhaps matches TRBD1 (5 bases). The CDR3 spans 16 residues. Deletions cut 4 bases from V and 0 bases from J, with 12 bases between. Germline CDR1 LGHNA, CDR2 YNFKEQ. Written as DNA, the CDR3 is TGTGCCAGCAGCCCCCTCAGGGCGGCGAACACCGGGGAGCTGTTTTTT. Amino acid sequence: CASSPLRAANTGELFF.

This rearrangement joins TRBV19 to TRBJ2-1; TRBD2 might be the D (5 bases). The CDR3 is 15 amino acids. Trimming pared 3 bases from V and 8 bases from J, leaving 17 bases between. Looked up from germline, CDR1 is LNHDA and CDR2 is SQIVND (reference sequence). The CDR3 protein is CASSMRRVLRHEQFF. CDR3 nucleotides: TGTGCCAGTAGTATGAGGCGGGTGCTTCGCCATGAGCAGTTCTTC.

The chain uses TRBV28 and TRBJ2-1; 7 bases align to TRBD1. Germline trimming cut 4 bases from V and 0 bases from J; bases unmatched to any gene: 6. The germline gives CDR1 MDHEN, CDR2 SYDVKM. The CDR3 contains 16 residues. The CDR3: CASSSFGTASYNEQFF. As DNA, the CDR3 is TGTGCCAGCAGTTCATTCGGGACAGCCTCCTACAATGAGCAGTTCTTC.

The chain uses TRBV19 and TRBJ2-7; 8 bases fit TRBD2. Losses at the gene ends were 6 bases for V and 4 bases for J; bases not matched to a gene: 14. In germline, CDR1 is LNHDA, CDR2 SQIVND (reference sequence). This CDR3 contains 16 residues. CDR3 bases: TGTGCCAGTAGCCCGACCGGGACTAGGTGGGGGTACGAGCAGTACTTC. Its translation: CASSPTGTRWGYEQYF. The variable domain in full, completed from reference TRBV19 and TRBJ2-7, reads DGGITQSPKYLFRKEGQNVTLSCEQNLNHDAMYWYRQDPGQGLRLIYYSQIVNDFQKGDIAEGYSVSREKKESFPLTVTSAQKNPTAFYLCASSPTGTRWGYEQYFGPGTRLTVT.

The chain is built from TRBV6-5 and TRBJ2-2, with no clear D. This CDR3 is built from 13 residues. Per germline, CDR1 MNHEY and CDR2 SVGAGI. V lost 9 bases and J 0 bases, leaving 8 bases between the germline ends. The DNA for the CDR3 is TGTGCCAGTGCGCCAACGAACACCGGGGAGCTGTTTTTT. Translating gives CASAPTNTGELFF.

The chain recombines TRBV5-1 with TRBJ2-3, with 7 bases fitting TRBD2. V trimming: 4 bases; J trimming: 1 base; junction bases outside the gene matches: 9. Germline V gives CDR1 SGHRS, CDR2 YFSETQ. The CDR3 spans 16 residues. DNA for the CDR3: TGCGCCAGCAGCCTCAGTCCTACTAGCGGCACAGATACGCAGTATTTT. This translates into CASSLSPTSGTDTQYF.

The V and J genes are TRBV19 and TRBJ1-1; D is unclear. CDR1 is LNHDA, CDR2 SQIVND, per germline (reference sequence). The CDR3 is 13 amino acids. The germline V and J ends were trimmed by 1 base and 1 base, with 4 bases remaining between them. CDR3 sequence: CASSIGGNTEAFF. CDR3 DNA sequence: TGTGCCAGTAGTATAGGAGGGAACACTGAAGCTTTCTTT.

This clone was counted a few times. This chain joins TRBV19 and TRBJ1-1, with no clear D. The germline V and J ends were trimmed by 5 bases and 0 bases, with 7 bases remaining between them. Per germline, CDR1 LNHDA and CDR2 SQIVND (reference sequence). The CDR3 is made up of 13 amino acids. CDR3 in amino acids: CASSGVVNTEAFF. In DNA, the CDR3 is TGTGCCAGTAGTGGCGTTGTGAACACTGAAGCTTTCTTT.

V is TRBV2 and J is TRBJ1-1; D is perhaps TRBD1 (6 bases). The CDR3 runs 13 residues. V was trimmed by 6 bases and J by 3 bases, leaving 11 bases between them. CDR1 is SNHLY, CDR2 FYNNEI, per germline. CDR3: CASRRTADTEAFF. Written as DNA, the CDR3 is TGTGCCAGCAGGAGGACAGCAGACACTGAAGCTTTCTTT. Drawing the rest from reference TRBV2 and TRBJ1-1, the complete variable domain is EPEVTQTPSHQVTQMGQEVILRCVPISNHLYFYWYRQILGQKVEFLVSFYNNEISEKSEIFDDQFSVERPDGSNFTLKIRSTKLEDSAMYFCASRRTADTEAFFGQGTRLTVV.

V is TRBV5-4 and J is TRBJ1-1; D might be TRBD1 (6 bases). The CDR3 loop spans 16 amino acids. V dropped 0 bases and J dropped 1 base, with 13 bases sitting between them. CDR1 and CDR2 (germline): SGHNT, YYREEE (reference sequence). For the CDR3, the DNA is TGTGCCAGCAGCTTGGCGTTTCGAGGGGGGAACACTGAAGCTTTCTTT. Amino acid sequence: CASSLAFRGGNTEAFF.

This chain uses TRBV20-1 with TRBJ1-5; no firm D call. The CDR3 spans 11 residues. Between the trimmed V and J ends, which lost 0 bases and 11 bases, there was a span of 8 bases. CDR1 and CDR2 (germline): DFQATT, SNEGSKA (reference sequence). CDR3 sequence reads: CSARDGRTQHF. DNA of the CDR3: TGCAGTGCTAGAGATGGAAGGACCCAGCATTTT.

J is TRBJ1-1 and V is TRBV6-1; the D is unclear. Trimming took off 0 bases at V and 5 bases at J, with 13 bases between the two ends. This CDR3 is 15 amino acids long. The germline V gene has CDR1 MNHNS and CDR2 SASEGT. CDR3 coding DNA: TGTGCCAGCAGTGAAGCGTTAGGCCCTGGGACTGAAGCTTTCTTT. Its protein is CASSEALGPGTEAFF.

The chain is built from TRBV2 and TRBJ1-5; 7 nucleotides agree with TRBD1. Germline CDR1 is SNHLY and CDR2 is FYNNEI. The CDR3 runs 13 residues. With 5 bases clipped from V and 4 bases from J, the junction kept 2 bases outside the gene matches. The CDR3 protein is CASSMDRNQPQHF. The CDR3 DNA follows: TGTGCCAGCAGTATGGACAGGAATCAGCCCCAGCATTTT. Complete variable domain (other parts from reference TRBV2 and TRBJ1-5): EPEVTQTPSHQVTQMGQEVILRCVPISNHLYFYWYRQILGQKVEFLVSFYNNEISEKSEIFDDQFSVERPDGSNFTLKIRSTKLEDSAMYFCASSMDRNQPQHFGDGTRLSIL.

The rearrangement uses TRBV12-3 or TRBV12-4 and TRBJ1-1, with unresolved D. The CDR3 consists of 13 residues. Trimming removed 3 bases from V and 6 bases from J, with 11 bases in between. The CDR3 sequence: CASSFSLGAEAFF. The CDR3 coding sequence is TGTGCCAGCAGTTTCTCGCTCGGGGCTGAAGCTTTCTTT.